These 24 T cell receptor beta chains were sequenced from one sample in a study of blood T cell repertoires in COVID-19. Clones were read by immunoSEQ multiplex PCR, and TCRdb kept only the in-frame ones, dropping some. The sample has 200,000 or so clones; roughly 84% are singletons. Sequencing was done on a sample of peripheral blood. The receptors were gathered from an older person with COVID-19, enrolled during active disease.

The chain uses TRBV11-2 and TRBJ2-5; 7 positions agree with TRBD1. Germline lookup yields CDR1 SGHAT and CDR2 FQNNGV. The CDR3 runs to 15 residues. Trimming at V came to 7 bases and at J to 2 bases, leaving 10 bases not matched to a gene. The CDR3 DNA sequence: TGTGCCAGCACCAAACACAGGGGTGGGCAAGAGACCCAGTACTTC. Amino acid sequence: CASTKHRGGQETQYF.

The chain recombines TRBV6-5 with TRBJ1-2; TRBD1 matches at 7 bases. The CDR3 consists of 13 residues. In germline, CDR1 is MNHEY, CDR2 SVGAGI. Trimming at V came to 5 bases and at J to 3 bases, leaving 3 bases not matched to a gene. This CDR3 reads CASSRDSHYGYTF. CDR3 sequence (DNA): TGTGCCAGCAGTCGGGACAGTCACTATGGCTACACCTTC.

This rearrangement joins TRBV21-1 to TRBJ2-7; the table calls TRBD1, which could not be checked here. TRBV21-1 is shown as a pseudogene. The length of the CDR3 is 16 residues. CDR3 residues: CASSNRDRKDYYEQYF. The CDR3 DNA is TGTGCCAGCAGCAATAGGGACAGGAAGGACTACTACGAGCAGTACTTC.

The chain joins TRBV7-2 to TRBJ1-5; tentative D call: TRBD1 (6 bases). This CDR3 spans 13 amino acids. Germline V lookup: CDR1 SGHTA, CDR2 FQGNSA. Trimming shortened V by 5 bases and J by 7 bases, and 12 bases separated the two germline ends. The CDR3 coding sequence is TGTGCCAGCAGCCCAGAAGACAGGCAGCCCCAGCATTTT. Its translation: CASSPEDRQPQHF. Filled out from reference TRBV7-2 and TRBJ1-5, the complete variable domain reads GAGVSQSPSNKVTEKGKDVELRCDPISGHTALYWYRQSLGQGLEFLIYFQGNSAPDKSGLPSDRFSAERTGGSVSTLTIQRTQQEDSAVYLCASSPEDRQPQHFGDGTRLSIL.

The chain has TRBV6-5 and TRBJ2-4, with 9 nucleotides matching TRBD2. The CDR3 has 14 residues. The V gene's germline CDR1 is MNHEY and CDR2 SVGAGI. After removal of 6 bases from V and 0 bases from J, the junction contained 0 bases not matched to a gene. CDR3 sequence: CASRTSGAKNIQYF. The CDR3 nucleotides read TGTGCCAGCAGGACTAGCGGAGCCAAAAACATTCAGTACTTC.

The CDR3 here is CASSTTGTSGAAAQYF. In DNA form, the CDR3 reads TGTGCCAGCAGCACAACCGGGACTAGCGGGGCGGCGGCGCAGTATTTT. The chain carries TRBV7-3 and TRBJ2-3; 13 positions match TRBD2. The CDR3 is 16 amino acids. Trimming took 5 bases from V and 10 from J; bases not matched to a gene: 12. Germline CDR1 is SGHTA and CDR2 is FQGTGA.

The CDR3 bases are TGTGCCAGCTCACTACGGGAATGGGGTGACGGCTACACCTTC. It specifies CASSLREWGDGYTF. The chain recombines TRBV18 with TRBJ1-2, with D hard to call. With 4 bases removed from V and 8 bases from J, the gap between germline ends came to 17 bases. The CDR3 totals 14 residues. The germline CDR1 and CDR2 sequences are KGHSH and LQKENI.

The chain carries TRBV7-9 and TRBJ1-3; 9 nucleotides align to TRBD1. CDR1 is SEHNR and CDR2 is FQNEAQ in the germline V gene (reference sequence). This CDR3 region has 16 residues. V lost 1 base and J lost 1; bases outside the gene matches: 2. This chain's CDR3 is CASSLGGQGSGNTIYF. CDR3 nucleotides: TGTGCCAGCAGCTTAGGCGGACAGGGGTCTGGAAACACCATATATTTT.

J is TRBJ2-2 and V is TRBV7-2; perhaps TRBD2 as D (6 bases). The CDR3 contains 13 residues. V was clipped by 5 bases and J by 13 bases, with 17 bases between them. Germline V gives CDR1 SGHTA, CDR2 FQGNSA. The CDR3 nucleotides read TGTGCCAGCAGCCAAGCGGTGGGGGGTGGGCTGTTTTTT. Protein product: CASSQAVGGGLFF.

CDR3 sequence reads: CATSSRYLTNGRVGDGYTF. The CDR3 nucleotides read TGTGCCACCAGCAGTCGCTATCTGACCAATGGACGGGTAGGGGATGGCTACACCTTC. This sequence joins TRBV15 and TRBJ1-2; maybe TRBD1 (5 bases). Trimming stripped 3 bases from V and 6 bases from J, with 29 bases between. The CDR3 has 19 amino acids. CDR1 and CDR2 from the germline V gene are LNHNV and YYDKDF (reference sequence).

The rearrangement uses TRBV6-5 and TRBJ2-1; 8 nucleotides align to TRBD1. The germline V gene has CDR1 MNHEY and CDR2 SVGAGI. V lost 7 bases to trimming and J lost 6 bases; unmatched junction nucleotides: 8. The CDR3 has 14 residues. CDR3 nucleotides: TGTGCCAGCACCAGGGGACAGGTGGTCAATGAGCAGTTCTTC. Protein product: CASTRGQVVNEQFF.

The chain is built from TRBV5-1 and TRBJ2-7; D is undetermined. With 3 bases removed from V and 6 bases from J, the gap between germline ends came to 16 bases. The V gene's germline CDR1 is SGHRS and CDR2 YFSETQ. The CDR3 loop spans 14 amino acids. CDR3 sequence: CASSYNIAPSEQYF. CDR3 bases: TGCGCCAGCAGCTACAATATAGCCCCCAGCGAGCAGTACTTC.

This chain joins TRBV2 and TRBJ2-5; D unresolved. CDR1 is SNHLY, CDR2 FYNNEI, per germline. The CDR3 extends over 15 amino acids. Trimming left V 2 bases short and J 7 bases short, with 17 bases between. The CDR3 nucleotides read TGTGCCAGCAGTGAACTTAAGGTCCAACAGAGGACCCAGTACTTC. Translating it yields CASSELKVQQRTQYF.

This chain joins TRBV21-1 and TRBJ2-1; TRBD2 reflects the table's D call only, with no check against the DNA. TRBV21-1 has pseudogene status. CDR3 length: 13 amino acids. The CDR3 is CASMGAGGHEQFF. CDR3 sequence (DNA): TGTGCCAGCATGGGGGCGGGAGGGCATGAGCAGTTCTTC.

This chain links TRBV18 with TRBJ1-3, with 10 nucleotides matching TRBD1. V lost 0 bases to trimming and J lost 2 bases; unmatched junction nucleotides: 4. This CDR3 region has 17 residues. Germline CDR1 is KGHSH and CDR2 is LQKENI. The DNA for the CDR3 is TGTGCCAGCTCACCACCGATGGGACAGGGGACTGGAAACACCATATATTTT. This codes for CASSPPMGQGTGNTIYF.

This chain links TRBV7-3 with TRBJ2-1; 9 bases match TRBD2. Trimming took 1 base from V and 1 from J; bases not matched to a gene: 5. The CDR3 consists of 17 residues. In germline, CDR1 is SGHTA, CDR2 FQGTGA. This CDR3 is CASSLMGGRASYNEQFF. CDR3 sequence (DNA): TGTGCCAGCAGCTTAATGGGCGGGAGGGCTTCCTACAATGAGCAGTTCTTC.

V usage is TRBV10-3 and J usage is TRBJ2-7, with D tentatively TRBD2 (5 bases). CDR1 is ENHRY, CDR2 SYGVKD, per germline. CDR3 length: 15 residues. V was trimmed by 3 bases and J by 2 bases, leaving 14 bases between them. CDR3 nucleotide sequence: TGTGCCATCAGTGATTTAGGAGGATATACCTACGAGCAGTACTTC. Its translation: CAISDLGGYTYEQYF.

V and J are TRBV7-6 and TRBJ2-7, with D maybe TRBD1 (7 bases). Germline V gives CDR1 SGHVS, CDR2 FNYEAQ. This CDR3 has 15 residues. V gave up 1 base and J gave up 1 base, with 11 bases separating them. The CDR3 reads CASSLGRGQSYEQYF. CDR3 nucleotide sequence: TGTGCCAGCAGCTTAGGGAGGGGACAGTCCTACGAGCAGTACTTC.

The chain employs TRBV4-1 and TRBJ1-3, with D maybe TRBD1 (6 bases). Trimming took off 0 bases at V and 2 bases at J, with 11 bases between the two ends. This CDR3 contains 16 residues. Germline CDR1 is MGHRA and CDR2 is YSYEKL. CDR3 in amino acids: CASSQDSGVTGNTIYF. The CDR3 coding sequence is TGCGCCAGCAGCCAAGATTCAGGGGTAACTGGAAACACCATATATTTT.

The rearrangement uses TRBV2 and TRBJ2-1; D is uncertain. Trimming left V 7 bases short and J 3 bases short, with 7 bases between. This CDR3 has 12 amino acids. The germline V gene encodes CDR1 SNHLY and CDR2 FYNNEI. DNA of the CDR3: TGTGCCAGCACAGGCCGCTACAATGAGCAGTTCTTC. It codes for CASTGRYNEQFF. The whole variable domain, remainder taken from reference TRBV2 and TRBJ2-1, is EPEVTQTPSHQVTQMGQEVILRCVPISNHLYFYWYRQILGQKVEFLVSFYNNEISEKSEIFDDQFSVERPDGSNFTLKIRSTKLEDSAMYFCASTGRYNEQFFGPGTRLTVL.

The chain carries TRBV7-8 and TRBJ2-2; D ambiguous. Germline values: CDR1 SGHVS, CDR2 FQNEAQ. Trimming removed 2 bases at V and 1 base at J, with 17 bases between. This CDR3 spans 18 amino acids. The CDR3 coding sequence is TGTGCCAGCAGCTTATCACAACTGACAAGGTTGAACACCGGGGAGCTGTTTTTT. This encodes CASSLSQLTRLNTGELFF.

The chain combines TRBV28 with TRBJ2-7, with D unresolved. Germline values: CDR1 MDHEN, CDR2 SYDVKM. Trimming pared 3 bases from V and 4 bases from J, leaving 7 bases between. The CDR3 is made up of 12 amino acids. The CDR3 DNA is TGTGCCAGCAGTTTGCCCCAGTACGAGCAGTACTTC. Protein: CASSLPQYEQYF.

The V call is TRBV7-3, the J call TRBJ2-1; D remains ambiguous. The V and J ends lost 3 bases and 6 bases respectively, with 9 bases between them. The CDR3 covers 13 residues. Germline assignment: CDR1 SGHTA and CDR2 FQGTGA. The CDR3 reads CASSFSFGNEQFF. CDR3 sequence (DNA): TGTGCCAGCAGCTTTAGTTTTGGCAATGAGCAGTTCTTC. Complete variable domain (other parts from reference TRBV7-3 and TRBJ2-1): GAGVSQTPSNKVTEKGKYVELRCDPISGHTALYWYRQSLGQGPEFLIYFQGTGAADDSGLPNDRFFAVRPEGSVSTLKIQRTERGDSAVYLCASSFSFGNEQFFGPGTRLTVL.

The chain joins TRBV7-2 to TRBJ2-7, with TRBD2 matching over 12 bases. Germline assignment: CDR1 SGHTA and CDR2 FQGNSA. Germline trimming cut 5 bases from V and 6 bases from J; bases unmatched to any gene: 5. This CDR3 spans 14 amino acids. The CDR3 DNA sequence: TGTGCCAGCAGCGCAACACTAGCGGGAGGCGAGCAGTACTTC. It codes for CASSATLAGGEQYF.